Sequencing of this T cell receptor beta chain was carried out in a study of blood T cell repertoires in COVID-19. Looking at the study overall: There were acute and convalescent COVID-19 samples, and they came from the United States, Italy and Spain.

This clone turned up a few times. Authors' methods: For nucleated cells, counts were estimated from reference gene primer amplification. Here immunoSEQ multiplex PCR was the method, and the copy in TCRdb shows in-frame clones only, minus some. That table is the source of V, J and clone size, and D and trimming were worked out from the DNA. Altogether 250,000 to 300,000 clones are present, 84% being singletons, with the ten largest covering 4.1%. The ends lost 0 bases at V and 4 bases at J; junction bases unmatched: 4. CDR3 length: 16 residues. Germline V CDR1 and CDR2: WNHNN, SYGVQD (reference sequence).

This chain uses TRBV10-1 with TRBJ2-3; 10 nucleotides match TRBD2. This TCR came from a man younger than 40 with acute COVID-19. The material sequenced was PBMCs or T cells enriched from blood (not recorded which). The CDR3 coding sequence is TGCGCCAGCAGTGAGTCGAGGACTAGCGGACCAGATACGCAGTATTTT. This encodes CASSESRTSGPDTQYF.